This entry describes one T cell receptor (beta chain). These data originate in a study of technical replicates of blood from a handful of donors. Trimming removed 2 bases from V and 3 bases from J, with 5 bases in between. The CDR3 has 12 residues. CDR1 and CDR2 from the germline V gene are MNHEY and SVGAGI. The method was immunoSEQ multiplex PCR; TCRdb's version includes in-frame clones alone and lacks a portion of them. Of more than 9,500 clones listed, around 96% are singletons. Sequencing was performed on PBMCs. The gene calls are TRBV6-5 and TRBJ2-7; D is unresolved. The source is a human donor in good health. The CDR3 sequence is CASSYTGYEQYF. CDR3 nucleotide sequence: TGTGCCAGCAGTTACACTGGCTACGAGCAGTACTTC.